This TCR beta chain was identified in a study of blood T cell repertoires in COVID-19. The assay was immunoSEQ multiplex PCR, and TCRdb's table has in-frame clones only and misses some. The data contain 310,000 or so clones, 90% of them singletons. The age range of participants was 18 to 89 years, with residence in 20 to 25 US areas. The V end was cut by 5 bases, the J end by 1 base, with 12 bases between. CDR1 is SEHNR and CDR2 is FQNEAQ in the germline V gene (reference sequence). The CDR3 extends over 15 amino acids. This receptor was obtained from a woman between 18 and 29 years old with acute COVID-19. The sequenced material came from PBMCs or T cells enriched from blood (not recorded which). V usage is TRBV7-9 and J usage is TRBJ2-1, with D possibly being TRBD1 (6 bases). In DNA form, the CDR3 reads TGTGCCAGCAGCCCATCAGGGGTTTCCTACAATGAGCAGTTCTTC. Protein sequence: CASSPSGVSYNEQFF. The full variable domain, its missing parts supplied by reference TRBV7-9 and TRBJ2-1, is DTGVSQNPRHKITKRGQNVTFRCDPISEHNRLYWYRQTLGQGPEFLTYFQNEAQLEKSRLLSDRFSAERPKGSFSTLEIQRTEQGDSAMYLCASSPSGVSYNEQFFGPGTRLTVL.